Reported below is one T cell receptor (beta chain). This sample also contains other DNA sequences that code for the same CDR3. Germline loops: CDR1 SEHNR, CDR2 FQNEAQ (reference sequence). The length of the CDR3 is 14 residues. The J segment lost 5 bases and the V segment lost 5 bases, leaving 7 bases of the junction unmatched. This entry belongs to a study of control samples from healthy donors and cancer patients. The protocol was immunoSEQ multiplex PCR, while the TCRdb copy is restricted to in-frame clones and leaves out a portion. The data show around 170,000 clones, roughly 90% seen once. The receptor was derived from a woman younger than 45 in good health. The sample consisted of blood. The V call is TRBV7-9, the J call TRBJ2-5, with TRBD1 matching 8 bases. For the CDR3, the DNA is TGTGCCAGCAGCGCTCAGGGGGCGGGGGAGACCCAGTACTTC. Translated: CASSAQGAGETQYF.